This T cell receptor beta chain was obtained from a study of T cell clonality in common variable immunodeficiency. Study-wide findings and caveats: Shared TCRbeta clones were fewer between CVID subjects than controls.

This clone was detected ten times or more. Antigen: not known. The read falls 3 residues short of the CDR3 end, and the missing part is taken from the germline J gene. The CDR3 covers 18 residues. The V gene end was trimmed by 0 bases and the J gene end by 0 bases; junction bases not matched to a gene: 6. The protocol was immunoSEQ multiplex PCR, while the TCRdb copy is restricted to in-frame clones and leaves out a portion. The sample shows 35,000 or so clones, no singletons; the ten largest hold roughly 3%. This TCR was sampled from a person aged 18 to 75 in good health. The rearrangement links TRBV23-1 to TRBJ2-5; 11 nucleotides agree with TRBD1. TRBV23-1 is sorted into the ORF group, with uncertain function. Sequencing used peripheral blood mononuclear cells. CDR3 residues: CASSQSFAGQGDQETQYF. The covered CDR3 bases are TGCGCCAGCAGTCAATCGTTTGCGGGACAGGGGGACCAAGAGACC.